The 31 T cell receptor beta chains reported below all come from one sample, sequenced in a study of T cell responses to AZD1222 COVID-19 vaccine. Data came from immunoSEQ multiplex PCR; TCRdb stores just in-frame clones and leaves some out. Among 90,000 or so clones, 89% were seen once, and the ten largest hold 5% to 6.5%. The starting material was peripheral blood, obtained 28 days after the second AZD1222 dose. Receptors were obtained from an adult who received the AZD1222 COVID-19 vaccine.

This clone was observed a single time. The chain links TRBV5-1 to TRBJ1-1; the D is unclear. Per germline, CDR1 SGHRS and CDR2 YFSETQ. This CDR3 has 12 residues. Trimming removed 3 bases from V and 7 bases from J, with 10 bases in between. The DNA of the CDR3 is TGCGCCAGCAGCTCAAAAGGGAGTGAAGCTTTCTTT. Its translation is CASSSKGSEAFF.

V is TRBV28 and J is TRBJ1-1; the D is unclear. Germline V gives CDR1 MDHEN, CDR2 SYDVKM. This CDR3 spans 16 amino acids. The V and J ends lost 8 bases and 1 base respectively, with 20 bases between them. CDR3 nucleotides: TGTGCCAGCTGCGTCTCCAGACTGACTAAGAACACTGAAGCTTTCTTT. This codes for CASCVSRLTKNTEAFF. The full variable domain, rest sourced from reference TRBV28 and TRBJ1-1, is DVKVTQSSRYLVKRTGEKVFLECVQDMDHENMFWYRQDPGLGLRLIYFSYDVKMKEKGDIPEGYSVSREKKERFSLILESASTNQTSMYLCASCVSRLTKNTEAFFGQGTRLTVV.

About this clone itself: Other DNA sequences from this sample encode an identical CDR3 as well. The rearrangement joins TRBV19 to TRBJ1-5, with TRBD1 matching over 8 bases. After removal of 4 bases from V and 0 bases from J, the junction contained 2 bases not matched to a gene. Germline lookup yields CDR1 LNHDA and CDR2 SQIVND (reference sequence). The CDR3 spans 15 residues. The CDR3 DNA reads as TGTGCCAGTAGTACTACAGGGGGTAGCAATCAGCCCCAGCATTTT. It specifies CASSTTGGSNQPQHF.

A single count supports this clone. The gene calls are TRBV18 and TRBJ2-7; 8 bases fit TRBD1. After removal of 5 bases from V and 7 bases from J, the junction contained 7 bases not matched to a gene. The CDR3 has 13 amino acids. Germline loops: CDR1 KGHSH, CDR2 LQKENI. CDR3 sequence: CASSTAGGREQYF. CDR3 in DNA: TGTGCCAGCTCAACGGCAGGGGGCCGAGAGCAGTACTTC.

The rearrangement uses TRBV6-4 and TRBJ2-3; 10 nucleotides line up with TRBD2. The trim removed 3 bases at V and 1 base at J, leaving 1 base unmatched. CDR1 and CDR2 from the germline V gene are MRHNA and SNTAGT. The CDR3 extends over 15 amino acids. The CDR3 DNA follows: TGTGCCAGCAGTGAGGGGACTAGCGGCACAGATACGCAGTATTTT. Its translation: CASSEGTSGTDTQYF.

The V gene is TRBV14, the J gene TRBJ1-1; D call uncertain. Germline V CDR1 and CDR2: SGHDN, FVKESK. V was trimmed by 0 bases and J by 1 base, leaving 3 bases between them. The CDR3 is 13 amino acids. The CDR3 reads CASSQERNTEAFF. The DNA of the CDR3 is TGTGCCAGCAGCCAAGAGCGGAACACTGAAGCTTTCTTT.

The V and J genes are TRBV7-9 and TRBJ2-6; tentative D call: TRBD2 (6 bases). Trimming pared 6 bases from V and 0 bases from J, leaving 9 bases between. Germline V gives CDR1 SEHNR, CDR2 FQNEAQ (reference sequence). The CDR3 has 15 amino acids. Here the CDR3 reads CASRSGGSGANVLTF. For the CDR3, the DNA is TGTGCCAGCAGATCCGGGGGCTCTGGGGCCAACGTCCTGACTTTC.

The chain couples TRBV5-6 to TRBJ1-2; 10 nucleotides line up with TRBD1. The CDR3 is 16 amino acids. The germline gives CDR1 SGHDT, CDR2 YYEEEE. The J segment lost 6 bases and the V segment lost 1 base, leaving 9 bases of the junction unmatched. As DNA, the CDR3 is TGTGCCAGCAGCTTGTTTGGGGGACAGGGGATCCATGGCTACACCTTC. It specifies CASSLFGGQGIHGYTF.

The gene calls are TRBV29-1 and TRBJ2-5; possibly TRBD1 or TRBD2 for D (5 bases each). The CDR3 totals 15 residues. Trimming took off 7 bases at V and 4 bases at J, with 22 bases between the two ends. Looked up from germline, CDR1 is SQVTM and CDR2 is ANQGSEA. The CDR3 DNA reads TGCAGCGCCCGGAACCGGGGCAAGGGGACAGAGACCCAGTACTTC. Its protein product is CSARNRGKGTETQYF.

This chain uses TRBV2 with TRBJ2-7; possible D gene TRBD1, 6 bases. Germline V lookup: CDR1 SNHLY, CDR2 FYNNEI. V lost 7 bases and J lost 5, with 9 bases in between. This CDR3 has 11 amino acids. The CDR3 sequence is CASNRDHEQYF. CDR3 coding DNA: TGTGCCAGCAACAGGGACCACGAGCAGTACTTC. Complete variable domain (other parts from reference TRBV2 and TRBJ2-7): EPEVTQTPSHQVTQMGQEVILRCVPISNHLYFYWYRQILGQKVEFLVSFYNNEISEKSEIFDDQFSVERPDGSNFTLKIRSTKLEDSAMYFCASNRDHEQYFGPGTRLTVT.

A word on this clone: Other DNA sequences in this sample translate to the same CDR3. The V call is TRBV2, the J call TRBJ1-6, with D possibly TRBD1 on 5 matching bases. V gave up 4 bases and J gave up 0 bases, with 13 bases separating them. CDR3 length equals 17 residues. Germline CDR1 reads SNHLY; CDR2 reads FYNNEI. The CDR3 sequence: CASSGGLPSSYNSPLHF. The DNA of the CDR3 is TGTGCCAGCAGTGGGGGACTGCCGAGCTCCTATAATTCACCCCTCCACTTT. Combining the CDR3 with reference TRBV2 and TRBJ1-6 gives the whole variable domain EPEVTQTPSHQVTQMGQEVILRCVPISNHLYFYWYRQILGQKVEFLVSFYNNEISEKSEIFDDQFSVERPDGSNFTLKIRSTKLEDSAMYFCASSGGLPSSYNSPLHFGNGTRLTVT.

The V gene is TRBV18, the J gene TRBJ1-5; TRBD1 aligns across 9 bases. CDR1 and CDR2 (germline): KGHSH, LQKENI. This CDR3 contains 15 residues. J was trimmed by 5 bases and V by 3 bases; bases with no gene match: 5. For the CDR3, the DNA is TGTGCCAGCTCACCCGGGACAGGGCCAGATCAGCCCCAGCATTTT. The encoded protein is CASSPGTGPDQPQHF.

The V call is TRBV7-3, the J call TRBJ1-1; D is possibly TRBD1 (5 bases). The CDR3 covers 14 residues. Between the trimmed V and J ends, which lost 2 bases and 4 bases, there was a span of 11 bases. Looked up from germline, CDR1 is SGHTA and CDR2 is FQGTGA. CDR3 protein: CASSLGAWSTEAFF. The DNA of the CDR3 is TGTGCCAGCAGCTTAGGGGCGTGGAGCACTGAAGCTTTCTTT.

This chain uses TRBV12-5 with TRBJ2-1, with D hard to call. V was cut by 3 bases and J by 4 bases, with 4 bases left in between. Germline V lookup: CDR1 LGHNT, CDR2 FRNRAP. This CDR3 is 12 amino acids long. The CDR3 reads CASGLGYNEQFF. The DNA for the CDR3 is TGTGCTAGTGGTTTAGGTTACAATGAGCAGTTCTTC.

This clone was recorded only once. The chain carries TRBV18 and TRBJ1-1; TRBD1 might be the D (6 bases). The CDR3 runs 16 residues. From germline, CDR1 is KGHSH and CDR2 LQKENI. Trimming shortened V by 2 bases and J by 0 bases, and 13 bases separated the two germline ends. CDR3 nucleotide sequence: TGTGCCAGCTCACCATCCAGGGGCGGCATGAACACTGAAGCTTTCTTT. This gives the protein CASSPSRGGMNTEAFF. Filled out from reference TRBV18 and TRBJ1-1, the complete variable domain reads NAGVMQNPRHLVRRRGQEARLRCSPMKGHSHVYWYRQLPEEGLKFMVYLQKENIIDESGMPKERFSAEFPKEGPSILRIQQVVRGDSAAYFCASSPSRGGMNTEAFFGQGTRLTVV.

The chain employs TRBV4-1 and TRBJ2-5; 10 bases align to TRBD2. The CDR3 sequence is 16 residues long. Germline CDR1 is MGHRA and CDR2 is YSYEKL. After removal of 5 bases from V and 1 base from J, the junction contained 7 bases not matched to a gene. CDR3 in DNA: TGCGCCAGCAGCGTTCGACTAGCGGGTACCCAAGAGACCCAGTACTTC. Residues: CASSVRLAGTQETQYF.

The V call is TRBV7-9, the J call TRBJ2-5; D call uncertain. Trimming removed 7 bases at V and 2 bases at J, with 14 bases between. CDR3 length equals 14 residues. Germline CDR1 SEHNR, CDR2 FQNEAQ (reference sequence). CDR3 nucleotides: TGTGCCAGCAACGCGCCCGACGGACAAGAGACCCAGTACTTC. The encoded protein is CASNAPDGQETQYF.

The J gene is TRBJ2-4, the V gene TRBV3-1 (or the pseudogene TRBV3-2), with 8 bases lining up with TRBD1. This CDR3 has 18 amino acids. The V gene end was trimmed by 3 bases and the J gene end by 1 base; junction bases not matched to a gene: 11. Germline assignment: CDR1 LGHDT and CDR2 YNNKEL (reference sequence). CDR3 DNA sequence: TGTGCCAGCAGCCATCCCCCGACAGGGGTCGGGGCCAAAAACATTCAGTACTTC. The encoded protein is CASSHPPTGVGAKNIQYF.

The chain has TRBV7-9 and TRBJ1-2; unclear D gene. Trimming stripped 2 bases from V and 7 bases from J, with 20 bases between. Germline V gene lookup returns CDR1 SEHNR and CDR2 FQNEAQ (reference sequence). The length of the CDR3 is 16 residues. CDR3 in amino acids: CASSLREKGRGGGYTF. For the CDR3, the DNA is TGTGCCAGCAGCTTAAGAGAAAAGGGCCGTGGAGGTGGCTACACCTTC.

This clone was detected only once. The chain links TRBV19 to TRBJ1-1; D remains unclear. The V end lost 6 bases, the J end lost 1 base, and 15 bases lay between the germline ends. The CDR3 has 15 amino acids. From germline, CDR1 is LNHDA and CDR2 SQIVND (reference sequence). Here the CDR3 DNA reads TGTGCCAGTAGCGCCCAAACGTTCGGGAACACTGAAGCTTTCTTT. It codes for CASSAQTFGNTEAFF.

The chain links TRBV5-1 to TRBJ1-6; possible D gene TRBD1, 5 bases. The ends were cut back, 0 bases at V and 5 bases at J, with 15 bases in the middle. Germline V gives CDR1 SGHRS, CDR2 YFSETQ. This CDR3 contains 17 residues. The CDR3 region has the DNA TGCGCCAGCAGCTTGGTGGGGGAATTAATCCATAATTCACCCCTCCACTTT. Encoded protein: CASSLVGELIHNSPLHF.

This chain uses TRBV12-3 or TRBV12-4 with TRBJ1-1; D may be TRBD1 (5 bases). With 5 bases removed from V and 5 bases from J, the gap between germline ends came to 12 bases. The CDR3 is made up of 13 amino acids. CDR3 loop: CASSDRGVTEAFF. As DNA, the CDR3 is TGTGCCAGCAGTGATAGGGGAGTTACTGAAGCTTTCTTT.

The chain links TRBV7-9 to TRBJ1-5; TRBD1 might be the D (5 bases). The CDR3 spans 15 residues. The germline V gene has CDR1 SEHNR and CDR2 FQNEAQ (reference sequence). With 5 bases removed from V and 1 base from J, the gap between germline ends came to 12 bases. CDR3 sequence (DNA): TGTGCCAGCAGCCCAGACAGTGTCAGCAATCAGCCCCAGCATTTT. This gives the protein CASSPDSVSNQPQHF. Filled out from reference TRBV7-9 and TRBJ1-5, the complete variable domain reads DTGVSQNPRHKITKRGQNVTFRCDPISEHNRLYWYRQTLGQGPEFLTYFQNEAQLEKSRLLSDRFSAERPKGSFSTLEIQRTEQGDSAMYLCASSPDSVSNQPQHFGDGTRLSIL.

This clone came up a few times. The chain employs TRBV19 and TRBJ1-5; tentative D call: TRBD1 (5 bases). Germline CDR1 is LNHDA and CDR2 is SQIVND (reference sequence). The CDR3 is 17 amino acids. Deletions cut 7 bases from V and 1 base from J, with 20 bases between. CDR3: CASTIGAGRTSNQPQHF. The CDR3 region has the DNA TGTGCCAGTACCATAGGCGCAGGGAGGACGAGCAATCAGCCCCAGCATTTT.

The chain uses TRBV5-1 and TRBJ2-2; a possible D gene is TRBD2 (5 bases). The CDR3 consists of 15 residues. From germline, CDR1 is SGHRS and CDR2 YFSETQ. V dropped 7 bases and J dropped 0 bases, with 13 bases sitting between them. CDR3 region: CASQLSRANTGELFF. The CDR3 DNA sequence: TGCGCCAGCCAATTGTCGAGGGCGAACACCGGGGAGCTGTTTTTT.

The V and J genes are TRBV19 and TRBJ1-3; D is unresolved. Trimming left V 2 bases short and J 4 bases short, with 6 bases between. CDR3 length: 13 residues. Germline lookup yields CDR1 LNHDA and CDR2 SQIVND (reference sequence). As DNA, the CDR3 is TGTGCCAGTAGTATAAAGCCGGGAAACACCATATATTTT. Its protein is CASSIKPGNTIYF.

The gene calls are TRBV19 and TRBJ2-7; no reliable D call. The CDR3 sequence is 13 residues long. Germline CDR1 is LNHDA and CDR2 is SQIVND (reference sequence). Trimming took off 6 bases at V and 3 bases at J, with 12 bases between the two ends. The CDR3 protein is CASSYRDGYEQYF. In nucleotides, the CDR3 is TGTGCCAGTAGCTATAGGGATGGCTACGAGCAGTACTTC.

CDR3 amino acids: CASSLIRDTEAFF. The CDR3 DNA sequence: TGTGCCAGCAGCTTGATCAGGGACACTGAAGCTTTCTTT. V usage is TRBV11-3 and J usage is TRBJ1-1; a weak D match, TRBD1 (5 bases). The germline gives CDR1 SGHNT, CDR2 YENEEA. The CDR3 is 13 residues long. With 3 bases removed from V and 3 bases from J, the gap between germline ends came to 8 bases.

The rearrangement joins TRBV18 to TRBJ2-5, with D unresolved. V lost 3 bases, J lost 5 bases, and 13 bases lay in between. The CDR3 is made up of 14 amino acids. CDR1 and CDR2 from the germline V gene are KGHSH and LQKENI. The CDR3 here is CASSPLRLGETQYF. The CDR3 DNA reads TGTGCCAGCTCACCTCTTCGGCTTGGGGAGACCCAGTACTTC.

This clone is a singleton in its sample. The J gene is TRBJ1-1, the V gene TRBV3-1 (or the pseudogene TRBV3-2); 8 bases agree with TRBD1. The germline CDR1 and CDR2 sequences are LGHDT and YNNKEL (reference sequence). The J segment lost 4 bases and the V segment lost 4 bases, leaving 2 bases of the junction unmatched. The CDR3 totals 13 residues. The CDR3 region is CASSLDRGTEAFF. Written as DNA, the CDR3 is TGTGCCAGCAGCCTAGACAGGGGCACTGAAGCTTTCTTT.

Here the CDR3 DNA reads TGTGCCACCAGTGACGTTACTGTAGGGTCGAACACTGAAGCTTTCTTT. Its protein is CATSDVTVGSNTEAFF. The J gene is TRBJ1-1, the V gene TRBV24-1; D is unresolved. The germline V and J ends were trimmed by 4 bases and 1 base, with 15 bases remaining between them. The germline CDR1 and CDR2 sequences are KGHDR and SFDVKD. The CDR3 spans 16 residues.